Listed below are T cell receptor beta chains from one sample, sequenced in a study of T cell clonotyping in hematopoietic cell transplantation. TCRdb's copy holds only in-frame clones and misses some; the assay was immunoSEQ multiplex PCR. The data contain 60,000 to 75,000 clones, around 94% of them singletons. The sample consisted of peripheral blood mononuclear cells. These receptors were obtained from a man aged 45-65 years in good health. Some clones in this sample may be carry-over from other donors' samples. The conserved cysteine and the conserved F or W are not part of the CDR3 here. Not every row has a clone size; where given, it reads once, few, many or a size class.

abundance: .; v_gene: TRBV6-6; j_gene: TRBJ2-3; CDR3aa: ASSSPSVGTDTQY
abundance: .; v_gene: TRBV19; j_gene: TRBJ2-1; CDR3aa: ASSIEGLSYNEQF
abundance: .; v_gene: TRBV7-2; j_gene: TRBJ2-1; CDR3aa: ASSLEGTSGRYNNEQF
abundance: .; v_gene: TRBV25-1; j_gene: TRBJ1-4; CDR3aa: ASSDVVGINEKLF
abundance: .; v_gene: TRBV10-3; j_gene: TRBJ2-7; CDR3aa: ASTGTGKGEQY
abundance: few; v_gene: TRBV27; j_gene: TRBJ2-7; CDR3aa: ASSRDRVNYEQY
abundance: once; v_gene: TRBV18; j_gene: TRBJ2-3; CDR3aa: ASSPRGGRGGEGTQY
abundance: .; v_gene: TRBV7-2; j_gene: TRBJ2-5; CDR3aa: ASSFDRETQY
abundance: .; v_gene: TRBV7-9; j_gene: TRBJ2-7; CDR3aa: ASSFAGTGGEQY
abundance: .; v_gene: TRBV11-3; j_gene: TRBJ2-5; CDR3aa: ASSFSLGETQY
abundance: .; v_gene: TRBV7-2; j_gene: TRBJ2-7; CDR3aa: ASSSGGVEQY
abundance: .; v_gene: TRBV7-8; j_gene: TRBJ1-5; CDR3aa: ASSLTEGRQPQH
abundance: .; v_gene: TRBV5-4; j_gene: TRBJ2-3; CDR3aa: ASSGGHGTDTQY
abundance: .; v_gene: TRBV29-1; j_gene: TRBJ2-1; CDR3aa: SAERETYNEQF
abundance: .; v_gene: TRBV6-1; j_gene: TRBJ1-1; CDR3aa: ASSEAGQINTEAF
abundance: .; v_gene: TRBV7-9; j_gene: TRBJ2-7; CDR3aa: ASRGQGNEQY
abundance: once; v_gene: TRBV25-1; j_gene: TRBJ1-5; CDR3aa: ASRGGQGSNQPQH
abundance: .; v_gene: TRBV5-4; j_gene: TRBJ2-3; CDR3aa: ASSLAPTSGADTQY
abundance: .; v_gene: TRBV2; j_gene: TRBJ2-7; CDR3aa: ASKDPPLSSYEQY
abundance: .; v_gene: TRBV10-3; j_gene: TRBJ2-2; CDR3aa: AIGDTYTGELF
abundance: once; v_gene: TRBV27; j_gene: TRBJ2-7; CDR3aa: ASSLREGLGEQY
abundance: once; v_gene: TRBV25-1; j_gene: TRBJ1-4; CDR3aa: ASSGDSVWGREKLF
abundance: .; v_gene: TRBV2; j_gene: TRBJ1-5; CDR3aa: ASSGGELQPQH
abundance: once; v_gene: TRBV19; j_gene: TRBJ2-7; CDR3aa: ASQKGLAGHEQY
abundance: .; v_gene: TRBV4-2; j_gene: TRBJ1-5; CDR3aa: ASSLRGQGGQPQH
abundance: .; v_gene: TRBV30; j_gene: TRBJ2-5; CDR3aa: AWTGDRTQY
abundance: .; v_gene: TRBV7-6; j_gene: TRBJ1-6; CDR3aa: ASSLGHLNGNSPLH
abundance: .; v_gene: TRBV27; j_gene: TRBJ1-5; CDR3aa: ASSFRALKSQPQH
abundance: .; v_gene: TRBV27; j_gene: TRBJ2-5; CDR3aa: ASSLLGRQETQY
abundance: .; v_gene: TRBV30; j_gene: TRBJ2-3; CDR3aa: AWSSSGGDTQY
abundance: .; v_gene: TRBV29-1; j_gene: TRBJ2-1; CDR3aa: SVDPTVGNEQF
abundance: .; v_gene: TRBV4-1; j_gene: TRBJ2-2; CDR3aa: ASSREGWYTGELF